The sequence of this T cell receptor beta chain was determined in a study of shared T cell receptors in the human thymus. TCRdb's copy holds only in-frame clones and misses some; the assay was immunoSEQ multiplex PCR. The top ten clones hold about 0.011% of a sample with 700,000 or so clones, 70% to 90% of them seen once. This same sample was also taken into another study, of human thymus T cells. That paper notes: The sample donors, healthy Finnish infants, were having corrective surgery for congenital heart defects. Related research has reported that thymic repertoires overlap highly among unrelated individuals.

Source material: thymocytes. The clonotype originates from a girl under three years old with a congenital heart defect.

The CDR3 loop is CASSAGTGPYGYTF. CDR3 in DNA: TGTGCCAGCAGTGCCGGGACAGGTCCATACGGCTACACCTTC. The V call is TRBV6-4, the J call TRBJ1-2; 8 bases are shared with TRBD1. CDR3 length equals 14 residues. CDR1 is MRHNA and CDR2 is SNTAGT in the germline V gene. Trimming took 4 bases from V and 8 from J; bases not matched to a gene: 9.